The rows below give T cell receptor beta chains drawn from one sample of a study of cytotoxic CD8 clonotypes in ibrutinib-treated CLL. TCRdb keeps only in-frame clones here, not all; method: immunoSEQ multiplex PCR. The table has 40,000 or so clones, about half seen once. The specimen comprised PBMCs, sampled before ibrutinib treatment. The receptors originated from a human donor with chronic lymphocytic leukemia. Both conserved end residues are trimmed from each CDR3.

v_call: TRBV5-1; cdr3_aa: ASSFGTQETQY
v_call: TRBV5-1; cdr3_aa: ASSLLAGQGAYEQY
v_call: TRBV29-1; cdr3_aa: SVLTWDEQY
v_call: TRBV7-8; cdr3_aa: ASSLAVQAWSNEQF
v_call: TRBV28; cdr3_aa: ASNSASGGAGRY
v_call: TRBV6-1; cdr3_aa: ASSEMGNGGQH
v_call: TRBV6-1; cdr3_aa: ASSSTGGFHNEQF
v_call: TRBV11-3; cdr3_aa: ASSFLAVGGADEQF
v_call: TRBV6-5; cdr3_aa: ASGSGTSGNQPQH
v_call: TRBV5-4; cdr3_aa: ASSLNTGNTGELF
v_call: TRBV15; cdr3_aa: ATSSGATNEKLF
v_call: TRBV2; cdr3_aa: ASTSTGGNTIY
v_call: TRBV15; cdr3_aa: ATSRVVLAEAF
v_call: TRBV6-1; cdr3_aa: ASSEVLFWGVDYGYT